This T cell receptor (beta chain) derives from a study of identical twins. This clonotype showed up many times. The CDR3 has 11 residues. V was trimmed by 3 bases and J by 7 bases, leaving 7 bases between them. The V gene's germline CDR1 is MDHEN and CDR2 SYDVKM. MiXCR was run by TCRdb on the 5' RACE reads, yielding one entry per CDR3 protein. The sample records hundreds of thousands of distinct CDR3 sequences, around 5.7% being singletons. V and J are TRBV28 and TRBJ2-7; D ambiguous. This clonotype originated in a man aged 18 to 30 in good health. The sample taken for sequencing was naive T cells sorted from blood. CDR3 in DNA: TGTGCCAGCAGTTTTCTGTCTGAGCAGTACTTC. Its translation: CASSFLSEQYF.